Reported below is one T cell receptor (beta chain). The antigen remains unidentified. Using constant-segment primers, 5'RACE produced TCR alpha and TCR beta cDNA libraries carrying sample barcodes and UMIs. TCRdb reprocessed the 5' RACE reads with MiXCR, giving one entry per CDR3 protein. The table lists 450,000 to 650,000 distinct CDR3 sequences, about 20% of them singletons. This record belongs to a study of T-cell memory formation after mild COVID-19. Overall study context: TCR clusters were largely donor specific.

V dropped 0 bases and J dropped 3 bases, with 9 bases sitting between them. This CDR3 is 16 amino acids long. Per germline, CDR1 MGHRA and CDR2 YSYEKL. Study findings and constraints: A second wave expanding day 15 to 37 was CD4+-biased; contracting clones were balanced. Some SARS-CoV-2-responding clones were already detected in memory before infection.

The chain has TRBV4-1 and TRBJ1-6; D uncertain. The sample comprised PBMCs or a T cell subset sorted from them (not recorded which). The source is an adult woman who had mild COVID-19 (a few samples of this study predate the infection). Cell type and time point are not known. The DNA for the CDR3 is TGCGCCAGCAGCCAAGACCCCGAGGTCTATAATTCACCCCTCCACTTT. This codes for CASSQDPEVYNSPLHF.